This T cell receptor beta chain was obtained from a study of STAT5B mutations in CD4+ large granular lymphocyte leukemia (dated by TCRdb to between 2021 and 2024). Background on the whole study: Among healthy controls, the CDR3 'QG' motif was associated with a particular HLA allele. The TCRbeta repertoires of CD4+ T-cell large granular lymphocyte leukemia patients were compared with the TCRbeta repertoires of healthy blood donors. Flow cytometry on FACSCanto II or FACSVerse confirmed that purified fractions exceeded 95% purity among lymphocytes. Broader findings and caveats from the paper: Enrichment of TRBV06-family usage was observed among the top patient clones (8/27) relative to healthy controls (2/35). The data were not HLA-matched, and the higher clonality in CD4+ T-LGLL than in CD8+ T-LGLL could be due to the relatively small sample size. Main leukemic clonotypes were private to each patient, although roughly 25% of the main leukemic clonotypes were found at low frequency in the non-leukemic repertoires of other patients. Greater clonality appeared to be present in CD4-sorted patient repertoires than in healthy CD4+ repertoires, and the difference was retained after the putative leukemic clones were removed.

The immunoSEQ assay at survey resolution was used to sequence TCRbeta rearrangements from genomic DNA. The paper's data handling went like this. In the TCR sequencing data, the lowest productive clonotype frequency that could be detected was 2.59 x 10-5. Analyses included only productive TCRbeta rearrangements, meaning complete and in-frame sequences. Clonality for each sample was calculated as Simpson clonality in the immunoSEQ Analyzer version 3.0. Clones were binned by frequency as very rare, small, medium, large (1-20%) or hyperexpanded (>20%). OLGA 1.2.3 estimated generation probabilities, VDJtools produced V-gene circos plots, VDJdb was queried for specificities, and GLIPH identified CDR3 motifs. The clones in this table, taken by TCRdb from immuneACCESS, are in-frame only. Not every clone is retained; where verified, under half of the shortfall comes from an unresolved V gene, and the cause of the rest is unknown. V and J calls and clone size are copied from that table; D and trimming were computed from the DNA. The sample profile shows about 33,000 clones; 81% of them were found once. Together, the top ten hold approximately 4.7% of the sample.

The healthy controls were some 36 blood donors, and the buffy coats of these donors were supplied by the Finnish Red Cross blood service. All TCR-sequenced material derived from peripheral blood: patient blood samples and healthy donor buffy coats. Peripheral blood mononuclear cells were isolated by Ficoll-Hypaque gradient centrifugation. For the healthy controls, CD4+ cells were obtained from buffy coats by magnetic purification. The Gentra Puregene Cell and Tissue kit was used to extract genomic DNA, and a Qubit 2.0 fluorometer was used to measure the amount of genomic DNA. This clone has only one observation. The antigen it binds to is not known. No qualities accompany the bases; no much larger clone lies one base away. The trim is 2 bases for V and 4 bases for J, with a gap of 6 bases between the germline ends. CDR1 and CDR2 are read off the germline V gene as MDHEN and SYDVKM. From its cysteine to its phenylalanine, the CDR3 spans 12 amino acids. Only the CDR3 DNA is retained, 36 bases long and in frame from the first base.

The receptor chain draws on TRBV28 and TRBJ2-7; the D gene is possibly TRBD1 or TRBD2, each agreeing over 5 bases. This TCR was recovered from a human donor in good health. Sequenced sample: CD4+ T cells from blood buffy coats. The nucleotide sequence reads TGTGCCAGCAGTTTAGGGGGTTACGAGCAGTACTTC. Its translation is CASSLGGYEQYF.